One sample yielded the 21 T cell receptor beta chains listed below, sequenced in a study of cytomegalovirus exposure and HLA in healthy donors. Primers for the PCR totalled 60 Vbeta and 13 Jbeta. Measured with immunoSEQ multiplex PCR; TCRdb has only the in-frame clones, and not every one. The data show fewer than 100,000 clones, with about four fifths seen just once and approximately 3.9% held by the top ten. Sequencing was performed on PBMCs. These receptor sequences come from a woman aged 35 to 49 in good health and CMV-seronegative.

The genes are TRBV5-6 and TRBJ2-1; a possible D gene is TRBD2 (5 bases). Deletions cut 1 base from V and 10 bases from J, with 9 bases between. CDR3 length: 12 residues. The germline V gene encodes CDR1 SGHDT and CDR2 YYEEEE. This CDR3 reads CASSLSGGEQFF. The CDR3 DNA reads as TGTGCCAGCAGCTTGAGCGGTGGCGAGCAGTTCTTC.

This clone appeared a few times. This chain connects TRBV7-8 to TRBJ2-7, with a tentative D call TRBD2 (7 bases). Trimming pared 5 bases from V and 0 bases from J, leaving 11 bases between. CDR1 and CDR2 from the germline V gene are SGHVS and FQNEAQ. There are 14 residues in the CDR3. CDR3 in DNA: TGTGCCAGCAGCCACGGGGGGCCCTCCTACGAGCAGTACTTC. Translating gives CASSHGGPSYEQYF.

The chain has TRBV28 and TRBJ1-2; 9 bases fit TRBD1. Germline lookup yields CDR1 MDHEN and CDR2 SYDVKM. The CDR3 is made up of 14 amino acids. The junction had 6 bases not matched to a gene; V was cut back by 6 bases and J by 4 bases. CDR3 region: CASSLGTGPYGYTF. CDR3 bases: TGTGCCAGCAGCTTAGGGACAGGGCCCTATGGCTACACCTTC.

This clone turned up a few times. The chain joins TRBV4-1 to TRBJ2-2, with unresolved D. Germline assignment: CDR1 MGHRA and CDR2 YSYEKL. Deletions cut 1 base from V and 9 bases from J, with 9 bases between. The CDR3 runs 13 residues. The CDR3 spells CASSQALWWELFF. The CDR3 coding sequence is TGCGCCAGCAGCCAAGCCCTATGGTGGGAGCTGTTTTTT.

J is TRBJ2-5 and V is TRBV6-6; TRBD2 agrees at 12 bases. The length of the CDR3 is 15 residues. Per germline, CDR1 MNHNY and CDR2 SVGAGI (reference sequence). The V and J ends lost 5 bases and 4 bases, in that order; junction bases with no gene match: 5. The CDR3 coding sequence is TGTGCCAGCAGTCAACTAGCGGGGGGCGGAGAGACCCAGTACTTC. This sequence encodes CASSQLAGGGETQYF.

The V and J genes are TRBV27 and TRBJ1-5, with D possibly TRBD1 on 5 matching bases. Germline-derived CDR1 and CDR2 are MNHEY and SMNVEV (reference sequence). The CDR3 is 17 residues long. Trimming took off 0 bases at V and 3 bases at J, with 15 bases between the two ends. CDR3 region: CASSLSQQGNINQPQHF. CDR3 sequence (DNA): TGTGCCAGCAGTTTATCTCAGCAGGGTAATATCAATCAGCCCCAGCATTTT.

This chain links TRBV19 with TRBJ2-5, with 8 bases matching TRBD2. V shed 0 bases, J shed 3 bases, and the junction held 6 bases outside the gene matches. CDR3 length: 16 residues. Germline V gene sequence: CDR1 LNHDA, CDR2 SQIVND (reference sequence). The CDR3 DNA follows: TGTGCCAGTAGTATAGACCCGACTAGCGATGAAGAGACCCAGTACTTC. This translates into CASSIDPTSDEETQYF.

The chain combines TRBV15 with TRBJ2-7, with D possibly matching TRBD2 (5 bases). Germline values: CDR1 LNHNV, CDR2 YYDKDF (reference sequence). V was clipped by 3 bases and J by 0 bases, with 12 bases between them. The CDR3 is 15 residues long. The CDR3 region is CATSSPRGSSYEQYF. CDR3 DNA: TGTGCCACCAGCAGTCCAAGAGGGAGCTCCTACGAGCAGTACTTC.

This clone was seen more than once but under ten times. The rearrangement links TRBV5-1 to TRBJ2-5, with 7 nucleotides matching TRBD1. The junction had 5 bases not matched to a gene; V was cut back by 0 bases and J by 3 bases. Germline V gives CDR1 SGHRS, CDR2 YFSETQ. The CDR3 extends over 15 amino acids. The CDR3 DNA sequence: TGCGCCAGCAGCTTGGGGGACAGCACCGAAGAGACCCAGTACTTC. Translation gives CASSLGDSTEETQYF.

V gene TRBV7-9 combines with J gene TRBJ1-4; D gene ambiguous. Trimming removed 2 bases from V and 2 bases from J, with 15 bases in between. Germline assignment: CDR1 SEHNR and CDR2 FQNEAQ (reference sequence). This CDR3 is built from 17 residues. CDR3 amino acids: CASSLKSGDRTNEKLFF. In nucleotides, the CDR3 is TGTGCCAGCAGCTTAAAGTCCGGGGATAGGACTAATGAAAAACTGTTTTTT. Drawing the rest from reference TRBV7-9 and TRBJ1-4, the complete variable domain is DTGVSQNPRHKITKRGQNVTFRCDPISEHNRLYWYRQTLGQGPEFLTYFQNEAQLEKSRLLSDRFSAERPKGSFSTLEIQRTEQGDSAMYLCASSLKSGDRTNEKLFFGSGTQLSVL.

The chain recombines TRBV30 with TRBJ2-7; no firm D call. The V gene lost 0 bases and the J gene lost 0 bases, with 9 bases spanning the gap. The CDR3 covers 14 residues. Germline values: CDR1 GTSNPN, CDR2 SVGIG (reference sequence). The CDR3 bases are TGTGCCTGGAGTGTAACCCGGGTCTCCTACGAGCAGTACTTC. Translated: CAWSVTRVSYEQYF.

This clone has just one count. The gene calls are TRBV9 and TRBJ2-7; weak D call: TRBD1 (5 bases). Germline-derived CDR1 and CDR2 are SGDLS and YYNGEE. The V end was cut by 0 bases, the J end by 6 bases, with 7 bases between. This CDR3 has 12 residues. Here the CDR3 reads CASSVAGCEQYF. In nucleotides, the CDR3 is TGTGCCAGCAGCGTAGCAGGGTGCGAGCAGTACTTC.

This chain uses TRBV29-1 with TRBJ1-1, with D tentatively TRBD1 (5 bases). The CDR3 is made up of 13 amino acids. Germline-derived CDR1 and CDR2 are SQVTM and ANQGSEA. Trimming took 5 bases from V and 0 from J, leaving 10 bases between them. The chain's CDR3 is CSVRRGLNTEAFF. CDR3 DNA: TGCAGCGTTCGTAGGGGCTTGAACACTGAAGCTTTCTTT.

This rearrangement joins TRBV30 to TRBJ2-3; 7 bases match TRBD2. The CDR3 contains 12 residues. The V gene end was trimmed by 5 bases and the J gene end by 2 bases; junction bases not matched to a gene: 1. The V gene's germline CDR1 is GTSNPN and CDR2 SVGIG (reference sequence). The DNA for the CDR3 is TGTGCCTGGCGGGGGGACACAGATACGCAGTATTTT. Translation: CAWRGDTDTQYF.

The gene calls are TRBV5-1 and TRBJ1-4, with 8 bases aligning to TRBD1. Germline V CDR1 and CDR2: SGHRS, YFSETQ. After removal of 7 bases from V and 4 bases from J, the junction contained 12 bases not matched to a gene. CDR3 size: 16 residues. The CDR3 protein is CASRDQPTGGNEKLFF. CDR3 bases: TGCGCCAGCCGCGACCAGCCAACAGGGGGTAATGAAAAACTGTTTTTT.

V gene TRBV4-3 combines with J gene TRBJ1-2; a weak D match, TRBD1 (6 bases). The length of the CDR3 is 15 residues. Looked up from germline, CDR1 is LGHNA and CDR2 is YSLEER. Trimming removed 0 bases from V and 2 bases from J, with 10 bases in between. The CDR3 DNA follows: TGCGCCAGCAGCCAAGAACTTCAGGGGAACTATGGCTACACCTTC. Translating it yields CASSQELQGNYGYTF.

This chain joins TRBV30 and TRBJ1-2; TRBD1 agrees at 9 bases. The CDR3 is 13 residues long. J gave up 7 bases and V 3 bases, and 6 bases lay outside the gene matches. The germline gives CDR1 GTSNPN, CDR2 SVGIG (reference sequence). CDR3: CAWSVPGQGGYTF. In DNA, the CDR3 is TGTGCCTGGAGCGTGCCGGGACAGGGTGGCTACACCTTC.

V gene TRBV27 combines with J gene TRBJ1-1, with D possibly being TRBD1 (6 bases). V was cut by 4 bases and J by 7 bases, with 19 bases left in between. The CDR3 is 15 residues long. CDR1 is MNHEY, CDR2 SMNVEV, per germline (reference sequence). CDR3 in amino acids: CASSSIAGGGHEAFF. The CDR3 DNA reads TGTGCCAGCAGTTCTATCGCCGGGGGGGGGCATGAAGCTTTCTTT.

The chain employs TRBV12-5 and TRBJ1-1, with D tentatively TRBD1 (6 bases). Germline values: CDR1 LGHNT, CDR2 FRNRAP. V shed 2 bases and J shed 10 bases, with 17 bases lying between them. The CDR3 contains 14 residues. The CDR3 DNA sequence: TGTGCTAGTGGTTTGCTATTACAGGGAAGTAGAGCTTTCTTT. As protein: CASGLLLQGSRAFF.

The chain is built from TRBV5-1 and TRBJ1-6; weak D call: TRBD1 (5 bases). Trimming cost V 4 bases and J 8 bases, with 13 bases left between them. The CDR3 length is 14 residues. The germline CDR1 and CDR2 sequences are SGHRS and YFSETQ. The chain's CDR3 is CASSRRGADSPLHF. Written as DNA, the CDR3 is TGCGCCAGCAGCAGGAGGGGAGCGGATTCACCCCTCCACTTT. Together with reference TRBV5-1 and TRBJ1-6, the CDR3 gives the full variable domain: KAGVTQTPRYLIKTRGQQVTLSCSPISGHRSVSWYQQTPGQGLQFLFEYFSETQRNKGNFPGRFSGRQFSNSRSEMNVSTLELGDSALYLCASSRRGADSPLHFGNGTRLTVT.

This clone was observed a few times. This CDR3 reads CASSTDPGAGNEQFF. The CDR3 DNA is TGTGCCAGCAGCACGGACCCTGGTGCGGGCAATGAGCAGTTCTTC. The chain joins TRBV5-4 to TRBJ2-1, with D possibly TRBD2 on 5 matching bases. This CDR3 has 15 amino acids. Germline V lookup: CDR1 SGHNT, CDR2 YYREEE (reference sequence). The V gene lost 4 bases and the J gene lost 6 bases, with 17 bases spanning the gap.